These 7 T cell receptor beta chains were sequenced from one sample in a study of T cell responses to AZD1222 COVID-19 vaccine (dated by TCRdb to about 2021). The time point label corresponds to: about 28 days (+/-7) after the second vaccine dose. The method was the immunoSEQ multiplex PCR assay. TCRdb carries this immuneACCESS record with in-frame sequences only. Its versions omit some clonotypes, under half of them owing to an unresolved V gene in the studies checked, with the rest unexplained. This sample comprises 70,000 to 95,000 clones, less than 95% of them detected only once. Jointly, the top ten make up 25% to 30% of the sample. The sequenced sample was peripheral blood, obtained 28 days after the second AZD1222 dose. These receptors all stem from an adult who received the AZD1222 COVID-19 vaccine.

The rearrangement links TRBV28 to TRBJ1-5, with D hard to call. V gave up 6 bases and J gave up 1 base, with 16 bases separating them. CDR1 and CDR2 from the germline V gene are MDHEN and SYDVKM. This CDR3 has 16 residues. CDR3 sequence (DNA): TGTGCCAGCAGCCCCGAGGGAGGGTGGAGCAATCAGCCCCAGCATTTT. Translating it yields CASSPEGGWSNQPQHF.

J is TRBJ2-7 and V is TRBV28; D is perhaps TRBD1 (5 bases). The V and J ends lost 3 bases and 5 bases respectively, with 20 bases between them. This CDR3 spans 16 amino acids. The germline gives CDR1 MDHEN, CDR2 SYDVKM. In nucleotides, the CDR3 is TGTGCCAGCAGTTTTTTGGGCGACAGCCCCAGCAACGAGCAGTACTTC. This gives the protein CASSFLGDSPSNEQYF.

The chain links TRBV9 to TRBJ2-7; 8 nucleotides match TRBD2. The germline gives CDR1 SGDLS, CDR2 YYNGEE. This CDR3 has 13 amino acids. V shed 3 bases, J shed 3 bases, and the junction held 2 bases outside the gene matches. The DNA for the CDR3 is TGTGCCAGCAGCGCGACTAGCGACTACGAGCAGTACTTC. Residues: CASSATSDYEQYF.

V is TRBV5-5 and J is TRBJ1-4, with D uncertain. Looked up from germline, CDR1 is SGHKS and CDR2 is YYEKEE (reference sequence). This CDR3 has 14 amino acids. V lost 6 bases to trimming and J lost 3 bases, with 12 bases between them. The CDR3 coding sequence is TGTGCCAGCACCACGGGAACTCCTAATGAAAAACTGTTTTTT. Translated: CASTTGTPNEKLFF.

The chain is built from TRBV28 and TRBJ1-2; D not resolved. Trimming cost V 2 bases and J 7 bases, with 11 bases left between them. The germline gives CDR1 MDHEN, CDR2 SYDVKM. This CDR3 contains 13 residues. The CDR3 sequence: CASSLGREVGYTF. The CDR3 region has the DNA TGTGCCAGCAGTTTAGGTAGGGAGGTTGGCTACACCTTC.

This clone was recorded a few times. The rearrangement links TRBV19 to TRBJ1-3; D is uncertain. V lost 4 bases and J lost 7, with 14 bases in between. Germline loops: CDR1 LNHDA, CDR2 SQIVND (reference sequence). The CDR3 totals 14 residues. The CDR3 sequence is CASSNLRVENTIYF. The CDR3 DNA sequence: TGTGCCAGTAGTAACCTTAGAGTGGAGAACACCATATATTTT.

The CDR3 nucleotides read TGTGCCAGCAGATCAGAGGGGATTGAAGCTTTCTTT. Amino acid sequence: CASRSEGIEAFF. The genes are TRBV11-2 and TRBJ1-1; tentative D call: TRBD1 (5 bases). The V and J ends lost 6 bases and 7 bases respectively, with 12 bases between them. Germline CDR1 is SGHAT and CDR2 is FQNNGV. The CDR3 loop spans 12 amino acids.